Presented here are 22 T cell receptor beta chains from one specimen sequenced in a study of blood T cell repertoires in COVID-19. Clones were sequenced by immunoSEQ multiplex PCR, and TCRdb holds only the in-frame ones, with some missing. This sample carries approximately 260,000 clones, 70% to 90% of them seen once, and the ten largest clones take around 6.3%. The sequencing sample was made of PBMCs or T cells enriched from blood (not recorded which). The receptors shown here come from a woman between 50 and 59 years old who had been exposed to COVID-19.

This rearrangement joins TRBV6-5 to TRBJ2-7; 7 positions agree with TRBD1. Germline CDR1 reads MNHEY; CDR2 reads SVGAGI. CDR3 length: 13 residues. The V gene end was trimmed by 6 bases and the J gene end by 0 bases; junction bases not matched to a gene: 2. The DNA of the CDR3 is TGTGCCAGCAGGACAGGGACCTCCTACGAGCAGTACTTC. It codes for CASRTGTSYEQYF.

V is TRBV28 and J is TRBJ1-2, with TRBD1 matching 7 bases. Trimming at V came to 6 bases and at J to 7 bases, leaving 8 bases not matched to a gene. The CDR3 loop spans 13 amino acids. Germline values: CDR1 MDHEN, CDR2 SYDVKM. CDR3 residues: CASSPGGRSGYTF. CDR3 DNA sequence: TGTGCCAGCAGCCCAGGGGGAAGGAGTGGCTACACCTTC.

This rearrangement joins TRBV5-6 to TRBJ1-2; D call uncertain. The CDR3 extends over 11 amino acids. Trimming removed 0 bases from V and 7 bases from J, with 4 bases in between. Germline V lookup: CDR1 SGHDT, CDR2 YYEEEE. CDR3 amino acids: CASSLAGGYTF. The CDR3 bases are TGTGCCAGCAGCTTGGCGGGTGGCTACACCTTC. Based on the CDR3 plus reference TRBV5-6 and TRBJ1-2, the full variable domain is DAGVTQSPTHLIKTRGQQVTLRCSPKSGHDTVSWYQQALGQGPQFIFQYYEEEERQRGNFPDRFSGHQFPNYSSELNVNALLLGDSALYLCASSLAGGYTFGSGTRLTVV.

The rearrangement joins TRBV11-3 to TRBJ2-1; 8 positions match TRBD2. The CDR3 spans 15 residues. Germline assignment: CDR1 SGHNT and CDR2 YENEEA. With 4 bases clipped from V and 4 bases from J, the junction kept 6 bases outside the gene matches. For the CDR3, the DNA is TGTGCCAGCAGCTCCGGGATAGCGGGGTACAATGAGCAGTTCTTC. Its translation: CASSSGIAGYNEQFF.

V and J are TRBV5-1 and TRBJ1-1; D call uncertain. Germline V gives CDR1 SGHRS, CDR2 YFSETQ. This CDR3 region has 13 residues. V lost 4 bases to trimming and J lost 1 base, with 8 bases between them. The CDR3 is CASSLTPNTEAFF. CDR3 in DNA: TGCGCCAGCAGCCTGACACCGAACACTGAAGCTTTCTTT.

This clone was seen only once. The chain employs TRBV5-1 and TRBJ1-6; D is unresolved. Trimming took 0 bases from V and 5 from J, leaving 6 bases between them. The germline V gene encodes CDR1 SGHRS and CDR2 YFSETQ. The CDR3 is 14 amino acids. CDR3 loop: CASSLVQNNSPLHF. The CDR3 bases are TGCGCCAGCAGCTTGGTACAGAATAATTCACCCCTCCACTTT. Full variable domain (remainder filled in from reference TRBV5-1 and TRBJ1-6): KAGVTQTPRYLIKTRGQQVTLSCSPISGHRSVSWYQQTPGQGLQFLFEYFSETQRNKGNFPGRFSGRQFSNSRSEMNVSTLELGDSALYLCASSLVQNNSPLHFGNGTRLTVT.

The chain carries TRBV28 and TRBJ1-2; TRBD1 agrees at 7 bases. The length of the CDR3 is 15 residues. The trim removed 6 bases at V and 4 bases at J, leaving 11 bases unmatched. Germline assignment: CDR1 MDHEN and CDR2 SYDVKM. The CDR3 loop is CASSFTRDSLYGYTF. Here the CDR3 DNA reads TGTGCCAGCAGCTTCACCCGGGACAGTCTCTATGGCTACACCTTC.

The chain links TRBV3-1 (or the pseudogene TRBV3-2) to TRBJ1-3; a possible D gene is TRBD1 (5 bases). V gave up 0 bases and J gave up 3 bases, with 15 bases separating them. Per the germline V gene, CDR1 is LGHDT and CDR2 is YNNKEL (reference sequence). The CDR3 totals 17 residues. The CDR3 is CASSQDWEGTNGNTIYF. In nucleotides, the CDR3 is TGTGCCAGCAGCCAAGATTGGGAGGGGACTAATGGAAACACCATATATTTT.

CDR3 sequence (DNA): TGTGCCACCAGTGATAGAGGGACAGGGGAGGAGGCTAATGAAAAACTGTTTTTT. The encoded protein is CATSDRGTGEEANEKLFF. V usage is TRBV24-1 and J usage is TRBJ1-4, with TRBD1 matching over 10 bases. The V gene end was trimmed by 3 bases and the J gene end by 3 bases; junction bases not matched to a gene: 9. Per germline, CDR1 KGHDR and CDR2 SFDVKD. The CDR3 has 18 residues.

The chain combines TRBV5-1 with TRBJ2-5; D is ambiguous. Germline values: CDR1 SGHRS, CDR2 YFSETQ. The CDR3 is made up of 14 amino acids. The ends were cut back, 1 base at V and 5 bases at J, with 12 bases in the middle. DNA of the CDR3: TGCGCCAGCAGCTTGTCTGCTACCTCGGAGACCCAGTACTTC. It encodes CASSLSATSETQYF. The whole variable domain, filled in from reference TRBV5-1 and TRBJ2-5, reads KAGVTQTPRYLIKTRGQQVTLSCSPISGHRSVSWYQQTPGQGLQFLFEYFSETQRNKGNFPGRFSGRQFSNSRSEMNVSTLELGDSALYLCASSLSATSETQYFGPGTRLLVL.

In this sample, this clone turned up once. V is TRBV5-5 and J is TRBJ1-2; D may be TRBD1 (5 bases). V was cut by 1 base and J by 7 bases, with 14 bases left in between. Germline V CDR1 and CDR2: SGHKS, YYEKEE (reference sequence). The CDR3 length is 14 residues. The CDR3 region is CASSLLGEAFGYTF. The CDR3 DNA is TGTGCCAGCAGCTTGCTAGGGGAGGCGTTTGGCTACACCTTC.

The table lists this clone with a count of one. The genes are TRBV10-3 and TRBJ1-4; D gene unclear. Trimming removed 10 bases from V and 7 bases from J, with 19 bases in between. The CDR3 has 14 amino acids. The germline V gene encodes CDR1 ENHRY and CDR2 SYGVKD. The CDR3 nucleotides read TGTGCCACCACCGTAAAACCCCGGGGTGAAAAACTGTTTTTT. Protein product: CATTVKPRGEKLFF.

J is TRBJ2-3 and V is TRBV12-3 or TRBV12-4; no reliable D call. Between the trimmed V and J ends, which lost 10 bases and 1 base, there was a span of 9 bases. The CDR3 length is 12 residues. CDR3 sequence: CATHVGTDTQYF. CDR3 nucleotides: TGTGCCACCCACGTAGGCACAGATACGCAGTATTTT.

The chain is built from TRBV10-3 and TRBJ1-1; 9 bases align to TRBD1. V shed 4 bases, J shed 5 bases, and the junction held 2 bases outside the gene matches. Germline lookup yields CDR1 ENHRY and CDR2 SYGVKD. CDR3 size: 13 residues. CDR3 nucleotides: TGTGCCATCAGTGGGACAGGGGAAACTGAAGCTTTCTTT. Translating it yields CAISGTGETEAFF.

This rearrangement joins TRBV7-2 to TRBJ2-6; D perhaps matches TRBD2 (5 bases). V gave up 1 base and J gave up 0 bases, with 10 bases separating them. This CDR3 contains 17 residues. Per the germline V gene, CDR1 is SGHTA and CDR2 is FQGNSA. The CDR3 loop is CASSLGGASSGANVLTF. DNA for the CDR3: TGTGCCAGCAGCTTAGGGGGAGCGTCCTCTGGGGCCAACGTCCTGACTTTC.

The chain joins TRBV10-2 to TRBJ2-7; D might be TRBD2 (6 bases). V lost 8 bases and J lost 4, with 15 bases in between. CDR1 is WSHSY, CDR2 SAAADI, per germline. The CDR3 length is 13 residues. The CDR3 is CASQSRERYEQYF. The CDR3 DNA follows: TGCGCCAGCCAGTCGCGGGAAAGGTACGAGCAGTACTTC.

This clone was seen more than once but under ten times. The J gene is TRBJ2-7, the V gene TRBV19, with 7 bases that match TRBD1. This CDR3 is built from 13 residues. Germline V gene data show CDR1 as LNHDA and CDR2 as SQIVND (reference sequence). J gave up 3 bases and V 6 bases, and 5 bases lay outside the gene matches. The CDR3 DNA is TGTGCCAGTAGCGCGACAGGGAACTACGAGCAGTACTTC. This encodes CASSATGNYEQYF.

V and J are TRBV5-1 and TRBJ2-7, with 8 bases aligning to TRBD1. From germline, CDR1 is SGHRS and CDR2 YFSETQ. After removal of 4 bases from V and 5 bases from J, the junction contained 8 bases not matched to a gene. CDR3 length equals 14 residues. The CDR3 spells CASSPTGGRDEQYF. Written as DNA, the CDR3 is TGCGCCAGCAGCCCCACAGGGGGGCGGGACGAGCAGTACTTC.

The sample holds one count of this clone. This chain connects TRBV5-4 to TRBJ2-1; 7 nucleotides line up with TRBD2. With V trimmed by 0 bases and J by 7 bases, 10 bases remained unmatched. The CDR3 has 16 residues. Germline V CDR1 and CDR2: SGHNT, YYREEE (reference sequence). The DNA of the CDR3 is TGTGCCAGCAGCTTGGGGGGCCCAGCGGGGCCTAATGAGCAGTTCTTC. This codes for CASSLGGPAGPNEQFF.

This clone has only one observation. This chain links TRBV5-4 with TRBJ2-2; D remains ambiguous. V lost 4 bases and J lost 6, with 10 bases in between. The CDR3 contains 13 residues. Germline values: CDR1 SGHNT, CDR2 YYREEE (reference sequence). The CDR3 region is CASSIQVSGELFF. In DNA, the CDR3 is TGTGCCAGCAGCATTCAGGTATCCGGGGAGCTGTTTTTT.

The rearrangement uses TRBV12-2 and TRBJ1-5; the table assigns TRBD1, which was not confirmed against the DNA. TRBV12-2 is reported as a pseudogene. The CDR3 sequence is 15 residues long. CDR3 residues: CASRLDETGAQPQHF. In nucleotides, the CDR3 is TGTGCAAGTCGCTTAGACGAGACAGGGGCCCAGCCCCAGCATTTT.

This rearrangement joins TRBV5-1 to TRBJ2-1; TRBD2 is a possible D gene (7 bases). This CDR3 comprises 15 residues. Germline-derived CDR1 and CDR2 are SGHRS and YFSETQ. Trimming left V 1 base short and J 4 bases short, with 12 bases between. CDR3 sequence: CASSLSRGGYNEQFF. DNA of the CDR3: TGCGCCAGCAGCTTGAGCAGGGGAGGGTACAATGAGCAGTTCTTC.